This TCR beta chain comes out of a study of blood T cell repertoires in COVID-19. Overall study context: Samples representing acute and convalescent COVID-19 were sourced from the United States, Italy and Spain. Sources were T cells, B-cell-depleted T cells, or PBMCs; the material itself was cDNA or gDNA.

Data came from immunoSEQ multiplex PCR; TCRdb stores just in-frame clones and leaves some out. The sample has more than 200,000 clones, 88% seen once; the top ten hold roughly 2.5%. This receptor was obtained from a woman aged 60-70 years with acute or convalescent COVID-19. Sequences were obtained from peripheral blood.

CDR3 nucleotide sequence: TGCGCCAGCAGTGGGGGGACAGTCAGGGAGGCTTTCTTT. This sequence encodes CASSGGTVREAFF. This rearrangement joins TRBV10-2 to TRBJ1-1; 7 nucleotides align to TRBD1. The CDR3 is 13 residues long. The V gene end was trimmed by 4 bases and the J gene end by 11 bases; junction bases not matched to a gene: 10. The V gene's germline CDR1 is WSHSY and CDR2 SAAADI.